The rows below give T cell receptor beta chains drawn from one sample of a study of STAT5B mutations in CD4+ large granular lymphocyte leukemia. Some clones are missing from TCRdb's copy, which holds only in-frame ones; the method was immunoSEQ multiplex PCR. Of about 30,000 clones in the sample, roughly three quarters were seen once. The specimen sequenced was CD4+ T cells from blood buffy coats. The receptor set was obtained from a human donor in good health. Each CDR3 is given with its conserved first and last residue. D genes are given only for firm matches. Where a row states a size, it is once, few, many or the class of an expanded clone; other rows omit it.

TRBV2	TRBJ1-5	.	.	TGTGCCAGCAGTGAACGCGTATATCAGCCCCAGCATTTT	CASSERVYQPQHF
TRBV28	TRBJ1-5	.	TRBD1	TGTGCCAGCAGTCAGACAGGGGGCGGTCAGCCCCAGCATTTT	CASSQTGGGQPQHF
TRBV6-1	TRBJ1-2	.	.	TGTGCCAGCAGTGACGCCGGGAGGAAGGGTTATGGCTACACCTTC	CASSDAGRKGYGYTF
TRBV28	TRBJ1-4	.	.	TGTGCCAGCAGTTCCCAGGGGTTTAGGGAAAAACTGTTTTTT	CASSSQGFREKLFF
TRBV9	TRBJ2-1	.	TRBD2	TGTGCCAGCAGCGTAGACAGCGGGGGGTACAATGAGCAGTTCTTC	CASSVDSGGYNEQFF
TRBV20-1	TRBJ2-5	.	.	TGCAGTGCCTTCTACAAGGAGACCCAGTACTTC	CSAFYKETQYF
TRBV29-1	TRBJ1-4	.	.	TGCAGCGTTGCCCGGGGGGAAAAACTGTTTTTT	CSVARGEKLFF
TRBV6-5	TRBJ1-6	.	.	TGTGCCAGCAGTTATTATAGGGGCCGTAATTCACCCCTCCACTTT	CASSYYRGRNSPLHF
TRBV7-9	TRBJ1-4	few	.	TGTGCCAGCAGCCCCCGGGACGGGAACGAGGGCGAAAAACTGTTTTTT	CASSPRDGNEGEKLFF
TRBV29-1	TRBJ1-2	.	TRBD1	TGCAGCGCCTTCGGACAGGAGGGAGGCTACACCTTC	CSAFGQEGGYTF
TRBV7-7	TRBJ2-2	.	TRBD2	TGTGCTAGCAGCCTAGCGGGAGGCGGGGGTACCGGGGAGCTGTTTTTT	CASSLAGGGGTGELFF
TRBV6-5	TRBJ1-1	.	.	TGTGCCAGCAGTCGGAGATGGGACGGTGAAGCTTTCTTT	CASSRRWDGEAFF
TRBV6-6	TRBJ2-3	.	TRBD2	TGTGCCAGCAGTTACTCGACTAGCGGCACAGATACGCAGTATTTT	CASSYSTSGTDTQYF
TRBV29-1	TRBJ1-5	.	TRBD1	TGCAGCGTCGCCGGGACAGGGGGCGCAAATCAGCCCCAGCATTTT	CSVAGTGGANQPQHF
TRBV6-1	TRBJ2-1	.	.	TGTGCCAGCAGTGAAGCGCCAGGTGTTGGCAGGAACAATGAGCAGTTCTTC	CASSEAPGVGRNNEQFF
TRBV4-3	TRBJ2-3	.	TRBD1	TGCGCCAGCAGCCAAGATTGGGGACAGCCCACAGATACGCAGTATTTT	CASSQDWGQPTDTQYF
TRBV6-1	TRBJ2-5	.	.	TGTGCCAGCAGTGAGATGGTGGGGTTAAGAGAGACCCAGTACTTC	CASSEMVGLRETQYF
TRBV7-8	TRBJ2-7	.	.	TGTGCCAGCAGCTTAGAGCTAGGACTCTACGAGCAGTACTTC	CASSLELGLYEQYF